The table lists the clone carrying this T cell receptor beta chain with many counts. Its specificity is unknown. At the time of active disease, bone marrow was collected from every patient. From about 0.4 ug of RNA, a library with molecular barcoded alpha/delta and beta/gamma adaptors was made. TCRdb redid the calling of the reads with MiXCR, one entry per CDR3 protein. The top ten hold 30% to 45% of the sample, which has roughly 49,000 distinct CDR3 sequences, roughly 20% seen once. The data were taken from a study of read filtering for tumor transcriptome and immune sequencing. General study findings and limits: Sorted CD138-negative bone marrow cells were not purified T cells.

With 7 bases removed from V and 3 bases from J, the gap between germline ends came to 12 bases. Looked up from germline, CDR1 is ENHRY and CDR2 is SYGVKD. CDR3 length: 14 residues. The chain recombines TRBV10-3 with TRBJ2-2; maybe TRBD1 (5 bases). The specimen was a population of CD138-negative cells sorted from bone marrow. The clonotype was recovered from a donor at least 40 years old with multiple myeloma. Here the CDR3 reads CAITRESDTGELFF. The DNA for the CDR3 is TGTGCCATCACCAGGGAATCAGACACCGGGGAGCTGTTTTTT.